The 25 T cell receptor beta chains below all came from one sample that was sequenced in a study of identical twins. TCRdb re-analysed the 5' RACE reads in MiXCR, keeping a single row per CDR3 protein. The sample holds approximately 300,000 distinct CDR3 sequences; roughly 10% are singletons and the top ten take approximately 7%. These records were also assigned to another study, of yellow fever vaccine responses in identical twins.

Material for sequencing was CD8+ T cells sorted from blood. The receptors were sampled from a woman younger than 35 in good health.

This clonotype was recorded at least ten times. V is TRBV5-6 and J is TRBJ2-1; 10 bases are shared with TRBD1. CDR1 and CDR2 (germline): SGHDT, YYEEEE. The junction had 4 bases not matched to a gene; V was cut back by 2 bases and J by 8 bases. This CDR3 region has 14 residues. The CDR3 reads CASSFGQGGDEQFF. In DNA form, the CDR3 reads TGTGCCAGCAGCTTCGGACAGGGGGGCGATGAGCAGTTCTTC.

The rearrangement links TRBV28 to TRBJ2-7, with 10 bases fitting TRBD2. Germline CDR1 MDHEN, CDR2 SYDVKM. The CDR3 sequence is 16 residues long. V shed 6 bases and J 2 bases; nucleotides not matched to a gene: 10. In nucleotides, the CDR3 is TGTGCCAGCAGCCCGAAGAGCGGGAGGGTCGCCTACGAGCAGTACTTC. Translating gives CASSPKSGRVAYEQYF.

The chain combines TRBV18 with TRBJ2-1; D could derive from TRBD1 or TRBD2 (6 bases each). Germline V gives CDR1 KGHSH, CDR2 LQKENI. CDR3 size: 16 residues. V shed 2 bases and J shed 0 bases, with 11 bases lying between them. The CDR3 DNA is TGTGCCAGCTCACCATCGGGGGCTATCTCCTACAATGAGCAGTTCTTC. Its protein product is CASSPSGAISYNEQFF. Combining the CDR3 with reference TRBV18 and TRBJ2-1 gives the whole variable domain NAGVMQNPRHLVRRRGQEARLRCSPMKGHSHVYWYRQLPEEGLKFMVYLQKENIIDESGMPKERFSAEFPKEGPSILRIQQVVRGDSAAYFCASSPSGAISYNEQFFGPGTRLTVL.

This clonotype was seen at least ten times. The rearrangement uses TRBV5-1 and TRBJ2-2, with 8 nucleotides matching TRBD1. Trimming cost V 4 bases and J 2 bases; bases outside gene matches: 1. CDR1 is SGHRS and CDR2 is YFSETQ in the germline V gene. The CDR3 spans 14 residues. The CDR3 DNA reads TGCGCCAGCAGCGGACAGGGTAACACCGGGGAGCTGTTTTTT. Protein sequence: CASSGQGNTGELFF. The whole variable domain, remainder taken from reference TRBV5-1 and TRBJ2-2, is KAGVTQTPRYLIKTRGQQVTLSCSPISGHRSVSWYQQTPGQGLQFLFEYFSETQRNKGNFPGRFSGRQFSNSRSEMNVSTLELGDSALYLCASSGQGNTGELFFGEGSRLTVL.

This clonotype was seen many times. The chain carries TRBV27 and TRBJ2-7; D is unclear. This CDR3 comprises 13 residues. V was cut by 4 bases and J by 0 bases, with 7 bases left in between. Per germline, CDR1 MNHEY and CDR2 SMNVEV (reference sequence). CDR3 loop: CASSSYRSYEQYF. CDR3 in DNA: TGTGCCAGCAGTTCCTATCGCTCCTACGAGCAGTACTTC.

There are a few counts of this clonotype. The chain uses TRBV27 and TRBJ2-1, with 9 positions matching TRBD2. J gave up 5 bases and V 5 bases, and 10 bases lay outside the gene matches. Germline loops: CDR1 MNHEY, CDR2 SMNVEV (reference sequence). The CDR3 has 16 residues. The CDR3, as DNA: TGTGCCAGCAGTCCCGGGGGCGGGAGGGCCGACAATGAGCAGTTCTTC. This encodes CASSPGGGRADNEQFF.

This clonotype has more than one count but fewer than ten. V gene TRBV10-2 combines with J gene TRBJ1-6; D is unresolved. The CDR3 length is 14 residues. Germline loops: CDR1 WSHSY, CDR2 SAAADI. V shed 8 bases and J shed 6 bases, with 14 bases lying between them. CDR3 amino acids: CASLLMDSNSPLHF. The DNA for the CDR3 is TGCGCCAGCCTCCTCATGGACTCTAATTCACCCCTCCACTTT.

A few counts support this clonotype. This chain joins TRBV6-5 and TRBJ2-3; perhaps D is TRBD1 or TRBD2 (6 bases each). Germline V gene lookup returns CDR1 MNHEY and CDR2 SVGAGI. The CDR3 runs 15 residues. The ends were cut back, 2 bases at V and 4 bases at J, with 13 bases in the middle. CDR3 DNA: TGTGCCAGCAGTTACCTTGGGGGGCGGGCAGATACGCAGTATTTT. Amino acid sequence: CASSYLGGRADTQYF.

In its sample, this clonotype was seen many times. The chain uses TRBV10-3 and TRBJ2-3; 11 bases match TRBD2. Germline V gene lookup returns CDR1 ENHRY and CDR2 SYGVKD. The CDR3 length is 15 residues. With 4 bases clipped from V and 6 bases from J, the junction kept 6 bases outside the gene matches. CDR3: CAISVAGGPSDTQYF. CDR3 nucleotides: TGTGCCATCAGTGTAGCGGGGGGGCCGAGCGATACGCAGTATTTT.

The table lists this clonotype with a few counts. J is TRBJ2-7 and V is TRBV29-1; 7 nucleotides agree with TRBD1. This CDR3 is built from 13 residues. Unmatched junction bases numbered 5, after V lost 4 bases and J lost 2 bases. Germline V gene sequence: CDR1 SQVTM, CDR2 ANQGSEA. The DNA of the CDR3 is TGCAGCGTTGGGGGGACAGTAACCTACGAGCAGTACTTC. It encodes CSVGGTVTYEQYF.

The genes are TRBV7-3 and TRBJ2-1; tentatively, D is TRBD1 or TRBD2 (5 bases each). The CDR3 has 13 residues. CDR1 is SGHTA, CDR2 FQGTGA, per germline. Trimming stripped 1 base from V and 8 bases from J, with 9 bases between. Here the CDR3 reads CASSLRLGDEQFF. The CDR3 DNA reads TGTGCCAGCAGCTTAAGGTTGGGGGATGAGCAGTTCTTC.

The rearrangement joins TRBV23-1 to TRBJ1-3; D is unresolved. TRBV23-1 belongs to the ORF category, with a function that is uncertain. Trimming removed 4 bases at V and 2 bases at J, with 9 bases between. This CDR3 is 14 amino acids long. The CDR3 loop reads CASSRVLPGNTIYF. Here the CDR3 DNA reads TGCGCCAGCAGTCGGGTACTACCTGGAAACACCATATATTTT.

V usage is TRBV14 and J usage is TRBJ2-5; the D gene is possibly TRBD2 (5 bases). Trimming removed 0 bases at V and 1 base at J, with 12 bases between. CDR3 length: 16 residues. Germline loops: CDR1 SGHDN, CDR2 FVKESK. DNA for the CDR3: TGTGCCAGCAGCCAAGAAGTGGGGAGCATCCAAGAGACCCAGTACTTC. Protein sequence: CASSQEVGSIQETQYF.

The CDR3 DNA is TGTGCCAGCAGTATCGGGACAGGAATTTTCGCAGCTTTCTTT. It yields the protein CASSIGTGIFAAFF. The chain employs TRBV27 and TRBJ1-1; 8 nucleotides agree with TRBD1. From germline, CDR1 is MNHEY and CDR2 SMNVEV (reference sequence). The CDR3 runs 14 residues. Trimming at V came to 5 bases and at J to 10 bases, leaving 12 bases not matched to a gene.

This rearrangement joins TRBV5-8 to TRBJ2-3, with D perhaps being TRBD1 or TRBD2 (6 bases each). Between the trimmed V and J ends, which lost 2 bases and 4 bases, there was a span of 17 bases. The CDR3 has 16 residues. Germline values: CDR1 SGHTS, CDR2 YDEGEE. CDR3 protein: CASSFYVGGGSDTQYF. CDR3 sequence (DNA): TGTGCCAGCAGCTTCTATGTCGGGGGCGGGTCAGATACGCAGTATTTT.

In this sample, this clonotype turned up a few times. The chain joins TRBV5-1 to TRBJ1-2; D is uncertain. Germline CDR1 SGHRS, CDR2 YFSETQ. The CDR3 contains 13 residues. Between the trimmed V and J ends, which lost 1 base and 7 bases, there was a span of 11 bases. In DNA form, the CDR3 reads TGCGCCAGCAGCTTGTATACCGGCCCTGGCTACACCTTC. This codes for CASSLYTGPGYTF. The variable domain in full, with the rest retrieved from reference TRBV5-1 and TRBJ1-2, is KAGVTQTPRYLIKTRGQQVTLSCSPISGHRSVSWYQQTPGQGLQFLFEYFSETQRNKGNFPGRFSGRQFSNSRSEMNVSTLELGDSALYLCASSLYTGPGYTFGSGTRLTVV.

V gene TRBV7-6 combines with J gene TRBJ2-7; TRBD1 aligns across 7 bases. The CDR3 is made up of 15 amino acids. Looked up from germline, CDR1 is SGHVS and CDR2 is FNYEAQ. Unmatched junction bases numbered 9, after V lost 5 bases and J lost 2 bases. The CDR3 is CASSRVGDRAYEQYF. CDR3 nucleotide sequence: TGTGCCAGCAGCCGAGTTGGGGACAGAGCCTACGAGCAGTACTTC.

This clonotype was seen only a few times. The CDR3 DNA follows: TGCGCCAGCAGCTTGGCCCCGCCGCGCGGCGGTGGAAACACCATATATTTT. Protein product: CASSLAPPRGGGNTIYF. The V and J genes are TRBV5-1 and TRBJ1-3; D is uncertain. Trimming removed 0 bases from V and 3 bases from J, with 16 bases in between. Per germline, CDR1 SGHRS and CDR2 YFSETQ. This CDR3 contains 17 residues.

The chain couples TRBV6-1 to TRBJ1-4, with D unresolved. The germline gives CDR1 MNHNS, CDR2 SASEGT. CDR3 length equals 13 residues. Trimming took off 8 bases at V and 7 bases at J, with 14 bases between the two ends. This CDR3 reads CASFRRVGEKLFF. The CDR3 DNA reads as TGTGCCAGCTTTAGGCGGGTTGGTGAAAAACTGTTTTTT.

The J gene is TRBJ2-7, the V gene TRBV27; 7 positions match TRBD2. The germline CDR1 and CDR2 sequences are MNHEY and SMNVEV (reference sequence). V dropped 2 bases and J dropped 5; count of bases not matched to a gene: 3. This CDR3 has 13 amino acids. The CDR3 loop reads CASSLAGVDEQYF. DNA for the CDR3: TGTGCCAGCAGTTTAGCGGGAGTCGACGAGCAGTACTTC.

This chain links TRBV7-9 with TRBJ2-7; maybe TRBD1 (7 bases). Trimming pared 5 bases from V and 2 bases from J, leaving 16 bases between. The CDR3 extends over 15 amino acids. Germline values: CDR1 SEHNR, CDR2 FQNEAQ (reference sequence). CDR3 in DNA: TGTGCCAGCAGCCCAGGGGGGACAGAACCCTACGAGCAGTACTTC. Its protein is CASSPGGTEPYEQYF.

This clonotype showed up just a few times. The V and J genes are TRBV4-1 and TRBJ2-3, with TRBD2 as a possible D gene (6 bases). This CDR3 is built from 15 residues. Trimming shortened V by 2 bases and J by 3 bases, and 12 bases separated the two germline ends. The germline V gene encodes CDR1 MGHRA and CDR2 YSYEKL. The CDR3: CASSQSGEMTDTQYF. CDR3 DNA sequence: TGCGCCAGCAGCCAATCGGGGGAGATGACAGATACGCAGTATTTT.

The chain employs TRBV28 and TRBJ2-1; no clear D gene. Germline loops: CDR1 MDHEN, CDR2 SYDVKM. Trimming shortened V by 2 bases and J by 5 bases, and 7 bases separated the two germline ends. The CDR3 runs to 13 residues. The CDR3 DNA is TGTGCCAGCAGTTTACGGAGCAACAATGAGCAGTTCTTC. This codes for CASSLRSNNEQFF.

The rearrangement links TRBV30 to TRBJ2-1; 9 positions match TRBD2. The germline CDR1 and CDR2 sequences are GTSNPN and SVGIG (reference sequence). CDR3 size: 13 residues. Trimming removed 4 bases from V and 8 bases from J; junction bases left unmatched: 6. The CDR3 loop is CAWNGGGAHEQFF. In nucleotides, the CDR3 is TGTGCCTGGAACGGCGGGGGGGCCCATGAGCAGTTCTTC.

The table lists this clonotype with many counts. This chain links TRBV5-1 with TRBJ2-7; D may be TRBD1 (5 bases). Trimming left V 5 bases short and J 0 bases short, with 15 bases between. Germline V gives CDR1 SGHRS, CDR2 YFSETQ. This CDR3 is built from 15 residues. The CDR3, as DNA: TGCGCCAGCAGGAACGACAGACTCCCCTCCTACGAGCAGTACTTC. Protein: CASRNDRLPSYEQYF.